Below, 17 T cell receptor beta chains from the same sample are listed, as sequenced in a study of blood T cell repertoires in COVID-19. Repertoires were generated with immunoSEQ multiplex PCR, while TCRdb's copy carries only in-frame clones and drops some. The repertoire consists of about 86,000 clones, with around 80% occurring once and the leading ten covering more than 1%. The sequenced sample consisted of peripheral blood. Every receptor here comes from a woman of 80 years or more with acute or convalescent COVID-19.

The J gene is TRBJ1-2, the V gene TRBV2; 8 bases match TRBD1. After removal of 5 bases from V and 3 bases from J, the junction contained 8 bases not matched to a gene. In germline, CDR1 is SNHLY, CDR2 FYNNEI. This CDR3 has 15 residues. The CDR3 DNA reads TGTGCCAGCAGTAAGTCTTCAGGGGGCGACTATGGCTACACCTTC. It encodes CASSKSSGGDYGYTF. Complete variable domain (other parts from reference TRBV2 and TRBJ1-2): EPEVTQTPSHQVTQMGQEVILRCVPISNHLYFYWYRQILGQKVEFLVSFYNNEISEKSEIFDDQFSVERPDGSNFTLKIRSTKLEDSAMYFCASSKSSGGDYGYTFGSGTRLTVV.

The chain links TRBV2 to TRBJ1-1; TRBD1 matches 7 bases. J lost 5 bases, V lost 7 bases, and 7 bases had no gene match. CDR1 is SNHLY, CDR2 FYNNEI, per germline. The CDR3 covers 13 residues. In DNA, the CDR3 is TGTGCCAGCACTTCACTCAGGGGGACTGAAGCTTTCTTT. It specifies CASTSLRGTEAFF.

This clone was seen more than once but under ten times. CDR3 protein: CASSQDLGQSQGYTF. The CDR3, as DNA: TGTGCCAGCAGCCAAGATCTTGGACAGTCTCAGGGCTACACCTTC. This rearrangement joins TRBV3-1 (or the pseudogene TRBV3-2) to TRBJ1-2, with D tentatively TRBD1 (6 bases). CDR1 and CDR2 (germline): LGHDT, YNNKEL (reference sequence). CDR3 length equals 15 residues. V was clipped by 0 bases and J by 8 bases, with 16 bases between them.

The rearrangement links TRBV28 to TRBJ2-1; 8 nucleotides line up with TRBD2. This CDR3 comprises 14 residues. V dropped 3 bases and J dropped 8; count of bases not matched to a gene: 6. Germline V gene data show CDR1 as MDHEN and CDR2 as SYDVKM. CDR3 region: CASSLSGSQYEQFF. The CDR3 nucleotides are TGTGCCAGCAGTTTGAGCGGGAGTCAATATGAGCAGTTCTTC.

This clone was seen only once. V and J are TRBV7-9 and TRBJ1-6, with D perhaps TRBD1 (6 bases). CDR3 size: 16 residues. The germline CDR1 and CDR2 sequences are SEHNR and FQNEAQ (reference sequence). The germline V and J ends were trimmed by 5 bases and 13 bases, with 24 bases remaining between them. The chain's CDR3 is CASSPMGNRAVLPLHF. CDR3 nucleotide sequence: TGTGCCAGCAGCCCTATGGGTAACAGGGCGGTCTTGCCCCTCCACTTT.

This clone was counted only a few times. J is TRBJ2-2 and V is TRBV7-2, with D perhaps TRBD1 (5 bases). CDR3 length: 15 residues. V lost 3 bases and J 3 bases, leaving 11 bases between the germline ends. Germline V lookup: CDR1 SGHTA, CDR2 FQGNSA. CDR3 in DNA: TGTGCCAGCAGCTTGGGTAGCAGGGACACCGGGGAGCTGTTTTTT. Translation: CASSLGSRDTGELFF.

The chain links TRBV10-3 to TRBJ2-1; 9 bases are a match to TRBD2. The V and J ends lost 3 bases and 5 bases, in that order; junction bases with no gene match: 8. The CDR3 sequence is 16 residues long. Germline V gives CDR1 ENHRY, CDR2 SYGVKD. CDR3 sequence: CAISEPLAGQDNEQFF. CDR3 bases: TGTGCCATCAGTGAACCTCTAGCGGGGCAGGACAATGAGCAGTTCTTC.

The gene calls are TRBV28 and TRBJ2-5, with D tentatively TRBD1 (6 bases). The germline V and J ends were trimmed by 8 bases and 0 bases, with 13 bases remaining between them. The CDR3 extends over 14 amino acids. Looked up from germline, CDR1 is MDHEN and CDR2 is SYDVKM. The CDR3 DNA is TGTGCCAGCTATGCAGGGGAGTACCAAGAGACCCAGTACTTC. It codes for CASYAGEYQETQYF.

The V and J genes are TRBV3-1 (or the pseudogene TRBV3-2) and TRBJ2-5, with a tentative D call TRBD2 (6 bases). Germline V gene data show CDR1 as LGHDT and CDR2 as YNNKEL (reference sequence). This CDR3 has 13 residues. Deletions cut 4 bases from V and 4 bases from J, with 10 bases between. CDR3 sequence reads: CASSRRGGETQYF. In DNA form, the CDR3 reads TGTGCCAGCAGCCGAAGGGGAGGAGAGACCCAGTACTTC.

The J gene is TRBJ1-2, the V gene TRBV5-1; TRBD1 matches 12 bases. The germline gives CDR1 SGHRS, CDR2 YFSETQ. The CDR3 is 15 amino acids. J lost 4 bases, V lost 0 bases, and 1 base had no gene match. The CDR3: CASSLEGQGAYGYTF. The CDR3 DNA follows: TGCGCCAGCAGCTTGGAGGGACAGGGGGCCTATGGCTACACCTTC.

This rearrangement joins TRBV7-8 to TRBJ2-3, with 7 positions matching TRBD2. The V gene end was trimmed by 4 bases and the J gene end by 1 base; junction bases not matched to a gene: 5. This CDR3 has 15 amino acids. Germline CDR1 reads SGHVS; CDR2 reads FQNEAQ. Written as DNA, the CDR3 is TGTGCCAGCAGCTCAGGGACTACCCGCACAGATACGCAGTATTTT. Protein: CASSSGTTRTDTQYF.

The rearrangement links TRBV28 to TRBJ1-4, with D tentatively TRBD1 (5 bases). With 6 bases removed from V and 8 bases from J, the gap between germline ends came to 13 bases. The germline V gene encodes CDR1 MDHEN and CDR2 SYDVKM. The CDR3 spans 13 residues. The CDR3 sequence: CASRRDPLEKLFF. CDR3 in DNA: TGTGCCAGCAGGCGGGACCCCCTCGAAAAACTGTTTTTT.

J is TRBJ1-2 and V is TRBV7-2; the D gene is possibly TRBD1 (5 bases). Trimming removed 5 bases at V and 10 bases at J, with 17 bases between. Per germline, CDR1 SGHTA and CDR2 FQGNSA. There are 13 residues in the CDR3. The CDR3 region has the DNA TGTGCCAGCAGCATTACAGGCGGGGCGGCCTACACCTTC. Its translation: CASSITGGAAYTF. Filled out from reference TRBV7-2 and TRBJ1-2, the complete variable domain reads GAGVSQSPSNKVTEKGKDVELRCDPISGHTALYWYRQSLGQGLEFLIYFQGNSAPDKSGLPSDRFSAERTGGSVSTLTIQRTQQEDSAVYLCASSITGGAAYTFGSGTRLTVV.

The genes are TRBV7-9 and TRBJ2-3; a weak D match, TRBD1 (5 bases). Between the trimmed V and J ends, which lost 5 bases and 7 bases, there was a span of 10 bases. The CDR3 consists of 12 residues. Germline values: CDR1 SEHNR, CDR2 FQNEAQ (reference sequence). CDR3 DNA sequence: TGTGCCAGCAGCGGCAGGGTGAATACGCAGTATTTT. Its translation is CASSGRVNTQYF.

The J gene is TRBJ1-5, the V gene TRBV15; D is possibly TRBD1 (6 bases). The CDR3 spans 16 residues. V lost 3 bases and J 4 bases, leaving 16 bases between the germline ends. Germline lookup yields CDR1 LNHNV and CDR2 YYDKDF (reference sequence). The CDR3 region is CATSRPTGNGNQPQHF. In DNA, the CDR3 is TGTGCCACCAGCAGGCCTACAGGGAATGGGAATCAGCCCCAGCATTTT.

The chain carries TRBV28 and TRBJ1-1; D is uncertain. The CDR3 spans 14 residues. CDR1 and CDR2 from the germline V gene are MDHEN and SYDVKM. V lost 7 bases and J 5 bases, leaving 17 bases between the germline ends. The CDR3 sequence is CASNLVARGTEAFF. The CDR3, as DNA: TGTGCCAGCAATCTTGTCGCCCGCGGTACTGAAGCTTTCTTT.

About this clone: At one end, the junction sequence differs from germline, possibly due to a read error. The sample holds other DNA sequences that translate to the same CDR3. This chain uses TRBV2 with TRBJ1-1; D gene ambiguous. The CDR3 sequence is 14 residues long. Germline loops: CDR1 SNHLY, CDR2 FYNNEI. CDR3 in amino acids: CASSNPGWTTEAFF. The CDR3 DNA sequence: TGTGCTAGCAGTAACCCGGGATGGACCACTGAAGCTTTCTTT.